The 8 T cell receptor beta chains below were found in one sample sequenced in a study of T-cell memory formation after mild COVID-19. MiXCR, run by TCRdb on the 5' RACE reads, gives a single entry per CDR3 protein. Of over 450,000 distinct CDR3 sequences listed, 20% are singletons. Sequencing used PBMCs or a T cell subset sorted from them (not recorded which). These receptors were collected from an adult woman who had mild COVID-19 (a few samples of this study predate the infection). Cell type and time point are not known.

This clonotype was observed a handful of times. The gene calls are TRBV7-3 and TRBJ2-3; D not certain. V lost 0 bases and J 5 bases, leaving 6 bases between the germline ends. The CDR3 is 13 residues long. Germline-derived CDR1 and CDR2 are SGHTA and FQGTGA. CDR3 in DNA: TGTGCCAGCAGCTTAACGGTGGAAGATACGCAGTATTTT. It encodes CASSLTVEDTQYF.

J is TRBJ2-1 and V is TRBV14, with D unresolved. Looked up from germline, CDR1 is SGHDN and CDR2 is FVKESK. V lost 5 bases to trimming and J lost 3 bases, with 14 bases between them. The CDR3 sequence is 15 residues long. DNA of the CDR3: TGTGCCAGCAGCTACCAAGATACGTTCTACAATGAGCAGTTCTTC. It yields the protein CASSYQDTFYNEQFF. Drawing the rest from reference TRBV14 and TRBJ2-1, the complete variable domain is EAGVTQFPSHSVIEKGQTVTLRCDPISGHDNLYWYRRVMGKEIKFLLHFVKESKQDESGMPNNRFLAERTGGTYSTLKVQPAELEDSGVYFCASSYQDTFYNEQFFGPGTRLTVL.

This clonotype came up a few times. The chain joins TRBV20-1 to TRBJ1-1; D unresolved. The CDR3 covers 15 residues. The ends were cut back, 1 base at V and 0 bases at J, with 12 bases in the middle. In germline, CDR1 is DFQATT, CDR2 SNEGSKA (reference sequence). The CDR3 region has the DNA TGCAGTGCTAGAGTGGTTCAGGTGTTGAACACTGAAGCTTTCTTT. Its protein product is CSARVVQVLNTEAFF.

The J gene is TRBJ2-7, the V gene TRBV13; TRBD1 matches at 8 bases. Per germline, CDR1 PRHDT and CDR2 FYEKMQ (reference sequence). The J segment lost 0 bases and the V segment lost 6 bases, leaving 4 bases of the junction unmatched. This CDR3 has 14 amino acids. This CDR3 is CASRVTGGSYEQYF. For the CDR3, the DNA is TGTGCCAGCAGGGTAACAGGGGGCTCCTACGAGCAGTACTTC.

The chain employs TRBV5-4 and TRBJ2-3; 15 bases map to TRBD2. Germline lookup yields CDR1 SGHNT and CDR2 YYREEE (reference sequence). The CDR3 runs 16 residues. Germline trimming cut 4 bases from V and 5 bases from J; bases unmatched to any gene: 5. The CDR3 DNA reads TGTGCCAGCAGCGGGGGACTAGCGGGGGGCGGAGATACGCAGTATTTT. Its translation: CASSGGLAGGGDTQYF.

This chain connects TRBV9 to TRBJ2-5; D gene unclear. The CDR3 is made up of 10 amino acids. V was shortened by 10 bases and J by 1 base, with 5 bases between the two germline ends. CDR1 is SGDLS and CDR2 is YYNGEE in the germline V gene. The CDR3 loop is CAWLQETQYF. CDR3 bases: TGTGCCTGGCTCCAAGAGACCCAGTACTTC.

The J gene is TRBJ2-3, the V gene TRBV5-6; D tentatively fits TRBD1 or TRBD2 (5 bases each). The CDR3 extends over 17 amino acids. Germline V gene data show CDR1 as SGHDT and CDR2 as YYEEEE. Trimming left V 5 bases short and J 1 base short, with 20 bases between. The CDR3 is CASRSSGAPRGTDTQYF. In DNA, the CDR3 is TGTGCCAGCAGGTCCTCCGGGGCCCCGAGGGGCACAGATACGCAGTATTTT.

This clonotype was seen only a few times. The rearrangement links TRBV10-3 to TRBJ2-7; TRBD2 aligns across 13 bases. This CDR3 spans 17 amino acids. Germline V gives CDR1 ENHRY, CDR2 SYGVKD. Losses at the gene ends were 2 bases for V and 2 bases for J; bases not matched to a gene: 6. CDR3 DNA: TGTGCCATCAGTGAGCCCGGACTAGCGGGAGCCCCCTACGAGCAGTACTTC. Translation gives CAISEPGLAGAPYEQYF.